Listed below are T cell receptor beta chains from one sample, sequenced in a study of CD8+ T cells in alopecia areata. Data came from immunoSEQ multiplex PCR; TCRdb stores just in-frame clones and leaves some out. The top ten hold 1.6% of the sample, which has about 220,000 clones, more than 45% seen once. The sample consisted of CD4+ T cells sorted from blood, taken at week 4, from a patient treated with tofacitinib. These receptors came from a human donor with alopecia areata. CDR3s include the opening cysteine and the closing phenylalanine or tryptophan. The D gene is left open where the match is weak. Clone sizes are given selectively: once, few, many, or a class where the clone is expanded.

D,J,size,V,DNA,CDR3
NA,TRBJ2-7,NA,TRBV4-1,TGCGCCAGCAGCCAAGAGGGGGGACAGAACTACGAGCAGTACTTC,CASSQEGGQNYEQYF
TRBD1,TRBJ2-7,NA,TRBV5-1,TGCGCCTCCAAAACGGGACAGGGGGCCTACGAGCAGTACTTC,CASKTGQGAYEQYF
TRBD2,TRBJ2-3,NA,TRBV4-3,TGCGCCAGCAGCCAGTCTGAGCGGGAAACAGATACGCAGTATTTT,CASSQSERETDTQYF
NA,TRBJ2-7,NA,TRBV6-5,TGTGCCAGCAGTTTTGTTAAAGACTCCTACGAGCAGTACTTC,CASSFVKDSYEQYF
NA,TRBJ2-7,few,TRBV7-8,TGTGCCAGCAGCTTTAGAAGCGGCCGCTCCTACGAGCAGTACTTC,CASSFRSGRSYEQYF
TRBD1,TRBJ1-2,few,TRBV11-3,TGTGCCAGCAGCTTAGAAGGCCGACAGGGATTCTTTGGCTACACCTTC,CASSLEGRQGFFGYTF
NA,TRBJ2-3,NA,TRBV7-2,TGTGCCAGCAGCCCACAGACCACAGATACGCAGTATTTT,CASSPQTTDTQYF
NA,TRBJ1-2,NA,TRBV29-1,TGCAGCACGATGAGGGAGGGTGGCCACACCTTC,CSTMREGGHTF
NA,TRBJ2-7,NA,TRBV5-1,TGCGCCAGCAGCTCGGGACCCGGATCCTACGAGCAGTACTTC,CASSSGPGSYEQYF
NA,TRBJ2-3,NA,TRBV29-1,TGCAGCGTTGGGAGGTCCACAGATACGCAGTATTTT,CSVGRSTDTQYF
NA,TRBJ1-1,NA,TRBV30,TGTGCCTGGAGTGTCTTAGGAGAAAACACTGAAGCTTTCTTT,CAWSVLGENTEAFF
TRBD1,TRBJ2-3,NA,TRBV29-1,TGCAGCGTTGCTCACAGGGGGAACCCGGGAGATACGCAGTATTTT,CSVAHRGNPGDTQYF
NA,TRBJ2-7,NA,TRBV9,TGTGCCAGCAGCGGGAGGTTTAGTCACGAGCAGTACTTC,CASSGRFSHEQYF
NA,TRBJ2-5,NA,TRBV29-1,TGCAGCGTAGCGCGGATCCAAGAGACCCAGTACTTC,CSVARIQETQYF
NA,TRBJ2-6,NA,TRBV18,TGTGCCAGCTCACCATTAAGAATCTCTGGGGCCAACGTCCTGACTTTC,CASSPLRISGANVLTF
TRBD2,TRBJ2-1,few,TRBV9,TGTGCCAGCAGCGTAGGCCTAGCGGGGGGAGCCTACAATGAGCAGTTCTTC,CASSVGLAGGAYNEQFF
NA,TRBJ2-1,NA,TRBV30,TGTGCCTGGACCCGAGGAGGGGGTGAGCAGTTCTTC,CAWTRGGGEQFF
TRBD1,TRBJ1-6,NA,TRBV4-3,TGCGCCAGCAGCCAGGAGGGACAGGGTGTTTCACCCCTCCACTTT,CASSQEGQGVSPLHF
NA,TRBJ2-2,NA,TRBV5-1,TGCGCCAGCAGCTTGACAGCCCCCACCGGGGAGCTGTTTTTT,CASSLTAPTGELFF
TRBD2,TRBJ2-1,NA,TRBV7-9,TGTGCCAGCAGCCCAGGACTAGCGGGGGTTGCGAATGAGCAGTTCTTC,CASSPGLAGVANEQFF
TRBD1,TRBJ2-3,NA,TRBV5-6,TGTGCCAGCAGCTCGACAGGGGAGAAGGCAGATACGCAGTATTTT,CASSSTGEKADTQYF
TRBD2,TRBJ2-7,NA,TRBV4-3,TGCGCCAGCAGCCAGGAAGCGGGGGGCTACGAGCAGTACTTC,CASSQEAGGYEQYF
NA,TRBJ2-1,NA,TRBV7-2,TGTGCCAGCACCGCCCTGAATGAGCAGTTCTTC,CASTALNEQFF
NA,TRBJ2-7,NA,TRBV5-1,TGCGCCAGCAGCGAGACCACCTACGAGCAGTACTTC,CASSETTYEQYF
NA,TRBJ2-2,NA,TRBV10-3,TGTGCCATCAAGAGTGGATCGGGGAACGAGAACACCGGGGAGCTGTTTTTT,CAIKSGSGNENTGELFF
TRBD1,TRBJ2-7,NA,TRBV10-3,TGTGCCATCAGCGAGACAGGGGGGGCCTACGAGCAGTACTTC,CAISETGGAYEQYF
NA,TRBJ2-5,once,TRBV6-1,TGTGCCAGCAGTGAAAGGGTGGTGACGAGATACCAAGAGACCCAGTACTTC,CASSERVVTRYQETQYF
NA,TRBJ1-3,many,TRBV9,TGTGCCAGCAGCGTAGACAGCGGCCTCTCTGGAAACACCATATATTTT,CASSVDSGLSGNTIYF
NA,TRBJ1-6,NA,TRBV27,TGTGCCAGCAGTTTGACGGGATATACTAATTCACCCCTCCACTTT,CASSLTGYTNSPLHF
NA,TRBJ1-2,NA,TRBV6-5,TGTGCCACCCGACAGAGGGCGGGCGGCTACACCTTC,CATRQRAGGYTF
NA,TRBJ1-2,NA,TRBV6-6,TGTGCCAGCAGTTACTCCAGGACATCGAATGGCTACACCTTC,CASSYSRTSNGYTF